This TCR beta chain was observed in a study of blood T cell repertoires in COVID-19. At the level of the study: Samples came from the United States, Italy and Spain, spanning acute and convalescent COVID-19. Sources were T cells, B-cell-depleted T cells, or PBMCs; the material itself was cDNA or gDNA.

Original data processing: Nucleated cell counts were estimated from reference gene primer amplification. Assay used: immunoSEQ multiplex PCR; TCRdb lists only in-frame clones, some missing. That table furnishes V, J and clone size, whereas the DNA furnished D and trimming. The repertoire has around 330,000 clones, more than 75% of them found once; the top ten carry 2.6%. With V trimmed by 7 bases and J by 6 bases, 8 bases remained unmatched. This CDR3 spans 14 amino acids. CDR1 and CDR2 (germline): SGHRS, YFSETQ. V and J are TRBV5-1 and TRBJ1-4; the match to TRBD1 covers 8 bases. This sequence originates from a man between 60 and 70 years old who had recovered from COVID-19. Sequenced sample: PBMCs or T cells enriched from blood (not recorded which). The CDR3 protein is CASGQGFEDEKLFF. The CDR3 DNA sequence: TGCGCCAGCGGACAGGGCTTTGAGGATGAAAAACTGTTTTTT.